Sequencing of this T cell receptor (beta chain) was carried out in a study of identical twins. Whole-study results and caveats: Within monozygotic twins, out-of-frame TCR alpha sharing was underestimated by the models. There were fewer insertions in abundant cord blood beta clonotypes, but memory repertoires showed no such pattern.

Using its own MiXCR run on the 5' RACE reads, TCRdb lists one record per CDR3 protein. The sample carries some 600,000 distinct CDR3 sequences, 7.1% recorded once. Germline CDR1 is SGHAT and CDR2 is FQNNGV. The CDR3 has 14 amino acids. The V segment lost 8 bases and the J segment 2 bases; nucleotides outside the gene matches: 6. A few counts support this clonotype. Its cognate antigen is unknown. In addition, the sample was reused for a study of yellow fever vaccine responses in identical twins.

The chain links TRBV11-2 to TRBJ2-1; 7 bases agree with TRBD2. This TCR came from a woman aged 18-29 years in good health. The sequencing input was PBMCs. The CDR3 here is CASFSGLAYNEQFF. The CDR3, as DNA: TGTGCCAGCTTTTCTGGACTAGCCTACAATGAGCAGTTCTTC.